Listed here are 32 T cell receptor beta chains from one sample, sequenced in a study of cytomegalovirus exposure and HLA in healthy donors (dated by TCRdb to the late 2010s). The library was obtained by the immunoSEQ multiplex PCR assay. Not all clones reach the TCRdb copy of this immuneACCESS table, which keeps in-frame sequences only. Checked studies attribute under half of the gap to unresolved V genes and leave the rest unexplained. The sample has 90,000 or so clones on record, about 85% of them singletons. The top ten constitute approximately 22% of the sample. The material sequenced was PBMCs. The receptors here all came from a man aged 18 to 35 in good health and CMV-seropositive.

CDR3 nucleotides: TGTGCCAGCAGTTTAGGAGGGGGCCATGGAGATACGCAGTATTTT. It specifies CASSLGGGHGDTQYF. The V gene is TRBV28, the J gene TRBJ2-3; D possibly corresponds to TRBD1 (7 bases). CDR1 MDHEN and CDR2 SYDVKM come from the germline V gene. The V gene lost 2 bases and the J gene lost 5 bases, with 14 bases spanning the gap. The CDR3 is 15 residues long. Full variable domain (missing parts from reference TRBV28 and TRBJ2-3): DVKVTQSSRYLVKRTGEKVFLECVQDMDHENMFWYRQDPGLGLRLIYFSYDVKMKEKGDIPEGYSVSREKKERFSLILESASTNQTSMYLCASSLGGGHGDTQYFGPGTRLTVL.

The V gene is TRBV28, the J gene TRBJ1-2; TRBD1 matches 7 bases. The CDR3 length is 14 residues. V trimming: 2 bases; J trimming: 5 bases; junction bases outside the gene matches: 5. From germline, CDR1 is MDHEN and CDR2 SYDVKM. The CDR3 nucleotides read TGTGCCAGCAGTTTAAGGGGGCAGGTTTATGGCTACACCTTC. This sequence encodes CASSLRGQVYGYTF.

Note on this clone: Relative to the germline gene, one junction end is altered; a read error may explain this. The chain is built from TRBV9 and TRBJ2-1, with D tentatively TRBD2 (6 bases). CDR1 and CDR2 (germline): SGDLS, YYNGEE. The CDR3 consists of 14 residues. The DNA of the CDR3 is TGTGCCAGCAGCGGCCGGGACTCCAACAATGAGCAGTTCTTC. It yields the protein CASSGRDSNNEQFF.

The count of this clone is one. The chain recombines TRBV28 with TRBJ1-4, with TRBD1 identical over 7 bases. Germline CDR1 MDHEN, CDR2 SYDVKM. The CDR3 is 14 residues long. V trimming: 7 bases; J trimming: 3 bases; junction bases outside the gene matches: 5. This CDR3 is CASTSGTANEKLFF. The CDR3 DNA follows: TGTGCCAGCACCTCGGGGACAGCTAATGAAAAACTGTTTTTT.

The CDR3 region has the DNA TGTGCCAGCAGCCAAGATTGGGCGAGGCGGGATTTCACCTTC. It is translated as CASSQDWARRDFTF. The chain is built from TRBV4-2 and TRBJ1-2; D is unresolved. V was cut by 0 bases and J by 13 bases, with 18 bases left in between. This CDR3 has 14 residues. Germline assignment: CDR1 LGHNA and CDR2 YNFKEQ.

This clone was recorded a few times. The rearrangement links TRBV11-3 to TRBJ1-2; 7 nucleotides line up with TRBD1. The ends lost 3 bases at V and 8 bases at J; junction bases unmatched: 6. The CDR3 is 13 residues long. The V gene's germline CDR1 is SGHNT and CDR2 YENEEA. As DNA, the CDR3 is TGTGCCAGCAGCTTTGGACAGGATTCCGGCTACACCTTC. Protein product: CASSFGQDSGYTF.

V gene TRBV15 combines with J gene TRBJ2-1, with TRBD2 identical over 9 bases. Germline loops: CDR1 LNHNV, CDR2 YYDKDF (reference sequence). The CDR3 consists of 15 residues. Unmatched junction bases numbered 0, after V lost 1 base and J lost 2 bases. CDR3 DNA sequence: TGTGCCACCAGCAGAGGACTAGCGGCCTACAATGAGCAGTTCTTC. This encodes CATSRGLAAYNEQFF.

This clone turned up a few times. In DNA, the CDR3 is TGTGCCAGCAGCTTACTCTTGGGCAGGGAATGCACCTTC. Protein: CASSLLLGRECTF. The V call is TRBV7-8, the J call TRBJ1-2; D is perhaps TRBD1 (5 bases). Trimming removed 2 bases from V and 13 bases from J, with 17 bases in between. CDR1 and CDR2 (germline): SGHVS, FQNEAQ. The CDR3 runs to 13 residues.

This clone turned up a few times. The V and J genes are TRBV5-6 and TRBJ1-2; D may be TRBD1 (5 bases). Germline V lookup: CDR1 SGHDT, CDR2 YYEEEE. The CDR3 has 12 residues. The V end was cut by 5 bases, the J end by 7 bases, with 12 bases between. CDR3 protein: CASRGQPVGYTF. In DNA form, the CDR3 reads TGTGCCAGCAGGGGGCAACCTGTTGGCTACACCTTC.

V usage is TRBV27 and J usage is TRBJ1-1, with no clear D. Germline values: CDR1 MNHEY, CDR2 SMNVEV (reference sequence). The CDR3 loop spans 14 amino acids. Between the trimmed V and J ends, which lost 0 bases and 4 bases, there was a span of 9 bases. CDR3 DNA: TGTGCCAGCAGTTTATCGGCATCGGGCACTGAAGCTTTCTTT. Translation: CASSLSASGTEAFF.

This chain joins TRBV6-5 and TRBJ1-4; D unresolved. Between the trimmed V and J ends, which lost 4 bases and 7 bases, there was a span of 13 bases. CDR1 is MNHEY, CDR2 SVGAGI, per germline. The CDR3 contains 14 residues. CDR3 amino acids: CASSSEGYGEKLFF. CDR3 bases: TGTGCCAGCAGTTCCGAGGGTTACGGTGAAAAACTGTTTTTT.

This chain links TRBV7-8 with TRBJ1-5; D remains unclear. The germline V and J ends were trimmed by 5 bases and 0 bases, with 8 bases remaining between them. The CDR3 covers 14 residues. CDR1 and CDR2 (germline): SGHVS, FQNEAQ. DNA of the CDR3: TGTGCCAGCAGCCAGATTGATAGCAATCAGCCCCAGCATTTT. It specifies CASSQIDSNQPQHF.

V is TRBV4-2 and J is TRBJ2-4; possibly TRBD2 for D (6 bases). The CDR3 length is 19 residues. Trimming removed 0 bases at V and 0 bases at J, with 18 bases between. Germline assignment: CDR1 LGHNA and CDR2 YNFKEQ. The CDR3 sequence: CASSQDRGSSGVAKNIQYF. The CDR3 nucleotides are TGTGCCAGCAGCCAAGATAGAGGGAGTAGCGGAGTAGCCAAAAACATTCAGTACTTC.

The chain has TRBV18 and TRBJ1-5; TRBD1 agrees at 9 bases. In germline, CDR1 is KGHSH, CDR2 LQKENI. V lost 4 bases, J lost 6 bases, and 13 bases stayed unmatched. The CDR3 sequence is 17 residues long. The CDR3 DNA sequence: TGTGCCAGCTCACGAACCCAAACAGGGGGCGGCGGTCAGCCCCAGCATTTT. It translates to CASSRTQTGGGGQPQHF.

The rearrangement uses TRBV5-4 and TRBJ1-2; 8 positions agree with TRBD1. The CDR3 length is 14 residues. Germline V gene lookup returns CDR1 SGHNT and CDR2 YYREEE (reference sequence). V lost 6 bases, J lost 3 bases, and 7 bases stayed unmatched. Written as DNA, the CDR3 is TGTGCCAGCAAGGCAGGGGGCGAGGACTATGGCTACACCTTC. This encodes CASKAGGEDYGYTF.

This rearrangement joins TRBV6-6 to TRBJ1-2; 7 bases fit TRBD1. The CDR3 covers 15 residues. Trimming at V came to 0 bases and at J to 4 bases, leaving 5 bases not matched to a gene. Germline V gene lookup returns CDR1 MNHNY and CDR2 SVGAGI (reference sequence). In nucleotides, the CDR3 is TGTGCCAGCAGTTACTCGGGGACAGTCAGCTATGGCTACACCTTC. Translating gives CASSYSGTVSYGYTF.

The chain recombines TRBV27 with TRBJ1-2; tentative D call: TRBD1 (5 bases). Trimming stripped 8 bases from V and 1 base from J, with 14 bases between. CDR3 length: 14 residues. The germline V gene encodes CDR1 MNHEY and CDR2 SMNVEV (reference sequence). The DNA of the CDR3 is TGTGCCAGCCGGGCAACAGGCTTTAACTATGGCTACACCTTC. The encoded protein is CASRATGFNYGYTF.

The J gene is TRBJ2-4, the V gene TRBV4-1; TRBD1 matches 9 bases. The CDR3 loop spans 14 amino acids. CDR1 and CDR2 from the germline V gene are MGHRA and YSYEKL. The V gene end was trimmed by 3 bases and the J gene end by 5 bases; junction bases not matched to a gene: 2. The CDR3 nucleotides read TGCGCCAGCAGCCAGGGACAGGGCCAAAACATTCAGTACTTC. This encodes CASSQGQGQNIQYF.

The chain has TRBV7-9 and TRBJ1-4, with 8 positions matching TRBD1. The junction had 8 bases not matched to a gene; V was cut back by 2 bases and J by 15 bases. The CDR3 spans 13 residues. Looked up from germline, CDR1 is SEHNR and CDR2 is FQNEAQ (reference sequence). Written as DNA, the CDR3 is TGTGCCAGCAGCTTAAGGGACAGGCCGGAGGTGTTTTTT. This encodes CASSLRDRPEVFF.

This sequence joins TRBV29-1 and TRBJ1-2; the D gene is possibly TRBD1 (5 bases). This CDR3 is built from 14 residues. The germline V gene has CDR1 SQVTM and CDR2 ANQGSEA. V lost 0 bases to trimming and J lost 6 bases, with 14 bases between them. The CDR3 nucleotides are TGCAGCGTTGAAGAGCACCCAGGGATGGATGGCTACACCTTC. Translated, it gives CSVEEHPGMDGYTF.

The chain links TRBV10-3 to TRBJ2-7, with 8 positions matching TRBD1. Germline V gene data show CDR1 as ENHRY and CDR2 as SYGVKD. The length of the CDR3 is 14 residues. This CDR3 is CTNAASDRAYEQYF. CDR3 DNA: TGTACCAACGCCGCTTCGGACAGGGCCTACGAGCAGTACTTC.

The chain couples TRBV5-1 to TRBJ2-2; possibly TRBD2 for D (6 bases). V was trimmed by 3 bases and J by 1 base, leaving 16 bases between them. CDR3 length: 17 residues. Germline CDR1 is SGHRS and CDR2 is YFSETQ. The CDR3 here is CASSSVVGLMNTGELFF. Here the CDR3 DNA reads TGCGCCAGCAGCTCTGTGGTGGGACTCATGAACACCGGGGAGCTGTTTTTT.

The chain carries TRBV28 and TRBJ1-5, with 7 bases identical to TRBD1. With 4 bases clipped from V and 4 bases from J, the junction kept 13 bases outside the gene matches. CDR1 and CDR2 (germline): MDHEN, SYDVKM. The CDR3 loop spans 17 amino acids. CDR3 bases: TGTGCCAGCAGTTCACGAAGAGACAGGGATGCAAATCAGCCCCAGCATTTT. It specifies CASSSRRDRDANQPQHF.

The chain joins TRBV5-6 to TRBJ2-7; 9 bases match TRBD1. CDR1 SGHDT and CDR2 YYEEEE come from the germline V gene. J was trimmed by 2 bases and V by 4 bases; bases with no gene match: 4. The CDR3 is 14 amino acids. CDR3 amino acids: CASSRTGAPYEQYF. The CDR3 DNA reads as TGTGCCAGCAGCCGGACAGGGGCTCCCTACGAGCAGTACTTC.

The chain links TRBV7-2 to TRBJ2-5; D not certain. Germline V CDR1 and CDR2: SGHTA, FQGNSA. The CDR3 runs 14 residues. V lost 1 base and J 2 bases, leaving 8 bases between the germline ends. The CDR3 region is CASSLVAVQETQYF. CDR3 nucleotides: TGTGCCAGCAGCTTAGTGGCAGTTCAAGAGACCCAGTACTTC.

This clone was detected many times. This rearrangement joins TRBV19 to TRBJ2-7; 11 bases are shared with TRBD2. The CDR3 sequence is 13 residues long. CDR1 and CDR2 (germline): LNHDA, SQIVND (reference sequence). The junction had 3 bases not matched to a gene; V was cut back by 5 bases and J by 6 bases. CDR3 region: CASSLGTSGEQYF. The DNA for the CDR3 is TGTGCCAGTAGTCTCGGGACTAGCGGCGAGCAGTACTTC.

The chain couples TRBV4-1 to TRBJ2-7; tentatively, D is TRBD2 (6 bases). The CDR3 is 13 residues long. Germline CDR1 reads MGHRA; CDR2 reads YSYEKL. Trimming left V 0 bases short and J 3 bases short, with 6 bases between. This CDR3 reads CASSQEGGYEQYF. DNA of the CDR3: TGCGCCAGCAGCCAAGAGGGGGGCTACGAGCAGTACTTC.

The J gene is TRBJ1-1, the V gene TRBV4-1; D is ambiguous. The CDR3 length is 14 residues. The germline V gene has CDR1 MGHRA and CDR2 YSYEKL. V was clipped by 1 base and J by 6 bases, with 12 bases between them. CDR3 region: CASSQVAGTSEAFF. In DNA, the CDR3 is TGCGCCAGCAGCCAAGTCGCAGGTACCTCTGAAGCTTTCTTT.

The chain is built from TRBV7-3 and TRBJ2-7, with D unclear. V shed 6 bases and J shed 0 bases, with 12 bases lying between them. Germline V gene sequence: CDR1 SGHTA, CDR2 FQGTGA. CDR3 length: 14 residues. Here the CDR3 DNA reads TGTGCCAGCAGGCTAAGGATCGACTCCTACGAGCAGTACGTC. Translating it yields CASRLRIDSYEQYV.

The V call is TRBV27, the J call TRBJ2-7; maybe TRBD2 (6 bases). The germline gives CDR1 MNHEY, CDR2 SMNVEV (reference sequence). The CDR3 has 14 residues. Trimming stripped 5 bases from V and 3 bases from J, with 14 bases between. CDR3: CASSPGRGGYEQYV. The CDR3, as DNA: TGTGCCAGCAGTCCCGGAAGGGGAGGCTACGAGCAGTACGTC.

The J gene is TRBJ1-1, the V gene TRBV6-4, with D perhaps matching TRBD1 (6 bases). The CDR3 runs 14 residues. V was pared by 4 bases and J by 10 bases, with 19 bases between. Germline CDR1 reads MRHNA; CDR2 reads SNTAGT. The CDR3 region has the DNA TGTGCCAGCAGTGGGGGCGGGGGCCCGGTGAGAGCTTTCTTT. This encodes CASSGGGGPVRAFF.

The V gene is TRBV5-1, the J gene TRBJ2-5; perhaps TRBD1 as D (6 bases). Germline lookup yields CDR1 SGHRS and CDR2 YFSETQ. V was shortened by 5 bases and J by 5 bases, with 19 bases between the two germline ends. The CDR3 is made up of 15 amino acids. Written as DNA, the CDR3 is TGCGCCAGCAGAATGGGGCACTTTCAGGGGGAGACCCAGTACTTC. Its protein product is CASRMGHFQGETQYF.